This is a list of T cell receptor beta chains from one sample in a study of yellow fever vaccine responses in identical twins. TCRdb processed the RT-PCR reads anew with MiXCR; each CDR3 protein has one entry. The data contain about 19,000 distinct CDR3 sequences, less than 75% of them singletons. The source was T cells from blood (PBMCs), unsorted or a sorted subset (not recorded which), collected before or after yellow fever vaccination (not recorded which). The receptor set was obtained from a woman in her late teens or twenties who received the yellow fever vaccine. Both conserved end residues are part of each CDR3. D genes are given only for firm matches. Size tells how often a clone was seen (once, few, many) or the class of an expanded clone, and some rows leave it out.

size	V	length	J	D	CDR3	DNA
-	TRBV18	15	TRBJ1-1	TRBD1	CASSTGTGLGTEAFF	TGTGCCAGCTCAACCGGGACAGGGCTGGGCACTGAAGCTTTCTTT
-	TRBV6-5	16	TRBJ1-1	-	CASSYSNYRRNTEAFF	TGTGCCAGCAGTTACTCGAATTACAGGCGGAACACTGAAGCTTTCTTT
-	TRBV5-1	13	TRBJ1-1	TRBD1	CASSLQGDTEAFF	TGCGCCAGCAGCTTACAGGGGGACACTGAAGCTTTCTTT
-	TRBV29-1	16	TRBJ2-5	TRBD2	CSVKGGLAGPQETQYF	TGCAGCGTTAAGGGAGGACTAGCGGGACCTCAAGAGACCCAGTACTTC
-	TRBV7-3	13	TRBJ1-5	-	CASSREPNQPQHF	TGTGCCAGCAGCCGCGAACCAAATCAGCCCCAGCATTTT
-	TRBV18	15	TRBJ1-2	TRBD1	CASSPGQVIHYGYTF	TGTGCCAGCTCACCCGGACAGGTGATACACTATGGCTACACCTTC
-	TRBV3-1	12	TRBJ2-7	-	CASSVSFYEQYF	TGTGCCAGCAGTGTCAGCTTCTACGAGCAGTACTTC
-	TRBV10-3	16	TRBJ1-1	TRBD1	CAIRAPGGDRNTEAFF	TGTGCCATCAGAGCCCCGGGGGGGGACAGGAACACTGAAGCTTTCTTT
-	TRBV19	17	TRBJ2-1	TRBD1	CASSIGDSSNTYNEQSF	TGTGCCAGTAGTATAGGGGACAGTTCAAATACCTACAATGAGCAGTCCTTC
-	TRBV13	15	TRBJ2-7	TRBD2	CASTAGGLAFYEQYF	TGTGCCAGCACCGCTGGGGGACTAGCTTTCTACGAGCAGTACTTC
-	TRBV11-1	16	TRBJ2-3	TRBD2	CASSPTGGQSTDTQYF	TGTGCCAGCAGCCCCACGGGGGGTCAAAGCACAGATACGCAGTATTTT
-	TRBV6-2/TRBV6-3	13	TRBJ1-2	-	CASSYNQLSGYTF	TGTGCCAGCAGTTACAACCAACTAAGTGGCTACACCTTC
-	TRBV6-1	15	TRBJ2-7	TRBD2	CASSQGLAGPYEQYF	TGTGCCAGCAGTCAAGGACTAGCGGGTCCCTACGAGCAGTACTTC
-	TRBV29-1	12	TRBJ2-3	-	CSVDLVADTQYF	TGCAGCGTTGACCTCGTGGCAGATACGCAGTATTTT
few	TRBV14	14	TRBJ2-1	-	CASSQDRFLLEQFF	TGTGCCAGCAGCCAAGATCGGTTTCTACTTGAGCAGTTCTTC
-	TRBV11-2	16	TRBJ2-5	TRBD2	CASSPLTSGGRETQYF	TGTGCCAGCAGCCCGCTGACTAGCGGGGGGCGAGAGACCCAGTACTTC
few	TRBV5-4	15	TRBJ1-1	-	CASSLEGGGSTEAFF	TGTGCCAGCAGCTTGGAAGGGGGTGGAAGCACTGAAGCTTTCTTT
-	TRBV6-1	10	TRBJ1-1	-	CASSEWLAFF	TGTGCCAGCAGTGAATGGTTAGCTTTCTTT
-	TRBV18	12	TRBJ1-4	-	CASSIDRFVLFF	TGTGCCAGCTCCATAGACCGGTTTGTGCTGTTTTTT
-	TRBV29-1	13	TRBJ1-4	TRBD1	CSVDGQGNEKLFF	TGCAGCGTTGACGGACAGGGTAACGAAAAACTGTTTTTT
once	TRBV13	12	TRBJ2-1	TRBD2	CASKRDDNEQFF	TGTGCCAGCAAGCGGGACGATAATGAGCAGTTCTTC
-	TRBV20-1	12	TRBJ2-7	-	CSASGGGREQYF	TGCAGTGCAAGCGGAGGGGGACGCGAGCAGTACTTC
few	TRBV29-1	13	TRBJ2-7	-	CSVEDRSHYEQYF	TGCAGCGTTGAAGATCGGTCCCACTACGAGCAGTACTTC
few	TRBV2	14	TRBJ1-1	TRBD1	CASKPTGVYTEAFF	TGTGCCAGCAAACCGACAGGGGTGTACACTGAAGCTTTCTTT
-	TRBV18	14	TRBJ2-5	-	CASSPEDGQETQYF	TGTGCCAGCTCACCTGAGGACGGACAAGAGACCCAGTACTTC